This passage covers 19 T cell receptor beta chains from one sample sequenced in a study of human T cells and chemical hapten exposure. TCRdb re-analysed the RACE reads in MiXCR, keeping a single row per CDR3 protein. Among about 51,000 distinct CDR3 sequences listed, approximately 8.8% were seen once. Noted time point: pre-sensitization, week 0. Treatment: therapeutic diphenylcyclopropenone sensitization with weekly scalp DPC. The source was whole blood, collected in connection with sensitization to the hapten diphenylcyclopropenone (DPC). All receptors come from a woman in her 40s with alopecia areata. Some clones in this sample may be carry-over from other donors' samples.

This clonotype was counted ten times or more. V and J are TRBV28 and TRBJ1-2; D is uncertain. The CDR3 has 11 amino acids. V lost 1 base, J lost 4 bases, and 1 base lay in between. From germline, CDR1 is MDHEN and CDR2 SYDVKM. The CDR3 nucleotides read TGTGCCAGCAGTTTATTCTATGGCTACACCTTC. This gives the protein CASSLFYGYTF.

This clonotype appeared many times. This chain joins TRBV7-2 and TRBJ1-3, with no clear D. The V and J ends lost 1 base and 0 bases respectively, with 10 bases between them. Germline V gives CDR1 SGHTA, CDR2 FQGNSA. This CDR3 is built from 16 residues. Here the CDR3 DNA reads TGTGCCAGCAGCTTAGGGAGGGCGAGCTCTGGAAACACCATATATTTT. This translates into CASSLGRASSGNTIYF.

This clonotype was seen repeatedly, ten times or more. In DNA form, the CDR3 reads TGCAGCTTACTTGCTGGAAACACCATATATTTT. It codes for CSLLAGNTIYF. The chain couples TRBV29-1 to TRBJ1-3; D gene uncertain. Germline values: CDR1 SQVTM, CDR2 ANQGSEA. Trimming took off 8 bases at V and 2 bases at J, with 7 bases between the two ends. The CDR3 loop spans 11 amino acids.

Details on this clonotype: This could be a read error, since a much larger clone is one nucleotide away. This chain links TRBV7-2 with TRBJ2-4; D remains ambiguous. Germline lookup yields CDR1 SGHTA and CDR2 FQGNSA. This CDR3 region has 16 residues. Trimming cost V 5 bases and J 0 bases, with 14 bases left between them. The CDR3 spells CASSKDPPIAKNIQYF. In DNA form, the CDR3 reads TGTGCCAGCAGCAAGGATCCGCCCATAGCCAAAAACATTCAGTACTTC.

This clonotype occurred many times. The chain is built from TRBV4-2 and TRBJ2-3; 8 nucleotides match TRBD2. This CDR3 is built from 20 residues. Germline V CDR1 and CDR2: LGHNA, YNFKEQ. With V trimmed by 1 base and J by 2 bases, 17 bases remained unmatched. The CDR3 loop is CASSQAPRGGSGGFTDTQYF. DNA of the CDR3: TGTGCCAGCAGCCAAGCCCCCCGGGGTGGAAGCGGGGGTTTCACAGATACGCAGTATTTT.

This rearrangement joins TRBV7-9 to TRBJ2-2; D remains ambiguous. Germline V gene sequence: CDR1 SEHNR, CDR2 FQNEAQ (reference sequence). The length of the CDR3 is 12 residues. Trimming cost V 0 bases and J 7 bases, with 3 bases left between them. CDR3 in amino acids: CASSLAVGELFF. CDR3 DNA sequence: TGTGCCAGCAGCTTAGCGGTCGGGGAGCTGTTTTTT.

This clonotype occurred many times. The chain carries TRBV3-1 and TRBJ1-5; D unresolved. The CDR3 totals 17 residues. V was cut by 0 bases and J by 3 bases, with 15 bases left in between. Germline lookup yields CDR1 LGHDT and CDR2 YNNKEL (reference sequence). The CDR3 nucleotides are TGTGCCAGCAGCCAAGATTTACGGAGCGTACCCAATCAGCCCCAGCATTTT. Its translation: CASSQDLRSVPNQPQHF.

The table lists this clonotype with many counts. The rearrangement uses TRBV6-5 and TRBJ2-7, with 7 bases lining up with TRBD1. J gave up 7 bases and V 6 bases, and 12 bases lay outside the gene matches. The CDR3 spans 14 residues. Germline V gene lookup returns CDR1 MNHEY and CDR2 SVGAGI. The CDR3 nucleotides are TGTGCCAGCAGGGCCGACAGGGCTTTGGGAGAGCAGTACTTC. It encodes CASRADRALGEQYF.

The sample holds a few counts of this clonotype. The chain joins TRBV6-5 to TRBJ1-1, with D tentatively TRBD1 (5 bases). This CDR3 is built from 12 residues. V was clipped by 4 bases and J by 5 bases, with 8 bases between them. CDR1 and CDR2 from the germline V gene are MNHEY and SVGAGI. CDR3 DNA: TGTGCCAGCAGTTCCGCAGGGACTGAAGCTTTCTTT. Translating it yields CASSSAGTEAFF.

V usage is TRBV6-2 or TRBV6-3 and J usage is TRBJ2-7; D call uncertain. The V end was cut by 8 bases, the J end by 2 bases, with 16 bases between. This CDR3 has 14 residues. Per germline, CDR1 MNHEY and CDR2 SVGEGT. CDR3 in DNA: TGTGCCAGCCATCGGACCCTGGGGACCTACGAGCAGTACTTC. It translates to CASHRTLGTYEQYF.

This rearrangement joins TRBV5-1 to TRBJ1-2, with D possibly being TRBD1 (6 bases). V lost 4 bases to trimming and J lost 5 bases, with 15 bases between them. Germline V lookup: CDR1 SGHRS, CDR2 YFSETQ. CDR3 length: 14 amino acids. Written as DNA, the CDR3 is TGCGCCAGCAGCGGTGGCGGGGGCTATTATGGCTACACCTTC. This sequence encodes CASSGGGGYYGYTF.

Only a few counts were recorded for this clonotype. The rearrangement uses TRBV6-6 and TRBJ2-2; D remains unclear. Per germline, CDR1 MNHNY and CDR2 SVGAGI (reference sequence). This CDR3 has 18 residues. V was pared by 5 bases and J by 0 bases, with 19 bases between. The CDR3 protein is CASSDVGLARPNTGELFF. The CDR3 DNA follows: TGTGCCAGCAGTGACGTGGGGTTAGCACGGCCGAACACCGGGGAGCTGTTTTTT.

This clonotype was recorded at least ten times. The chain links TRBV7-2 to TRBJ1-6; no clear D gene. The CDR3 spans 11 residues. V lost 5 bases, J lost 8 bases, and 4 bases lay in between. Germline V CDR1 and CDR2: SGHTA, FQGNSA. CDR3 in amino acids: CASSNHSPLHF. CDR3 nucleotide sequence: TGTGCCAGCAGCAATCATTCACCCCTCCACTTT.

The chain is built from TRBV5-4 and TRBJ1-2, with a tentative D call TRBD1 (5 bases). Trimming shortened V by 4 bases and J by 3 bases, and 19 bases separated the two germline ends. Germline V CDR1 and CDR2: SGHNT, YYREEE (reference sequence). The CDR3 runs to 16 residues. The CDR3 spells CASSPGGQGWHYGYTF. The CDR3 DNA reads as TGTGCCAGCAGCCCAGGTGGCCAGGGATGGCACTATGGCTACACCTTC.

This clonotype came up many times. The V call is TRBV3-1, the J call TRBJ1-1; 8 bases match TRBD1. V was pared by 4 bases and J by 0 bases, with 7 bases of the junction left unmatched. This CDR3 is 16 amino acids long. Per the germline V gene, CDR1 is LGHDT and CDR2 is YNNKEL (reference sequence). CDR3 nucleotide sequence: TGTGCCAGCAGCCCCGGACAGGGCGTCATGAACACTGAAGCTTTCTTT. This codes for CASSPGQGVMNTEAFF.

This clonotype was detected many times. This chain's CDR3 is CASSGTADSRTQYF. CDR3 DNA: TGTGCCAGCAGCGGGACGGCAGACTCAAGGACCCAGTACTTC. V usage is TRBV7-6 and J usage is TRBJ2-5; D is tentatively TRBD1 or TRBD2 (5 bases each). Trimming cost V 5 bases and J 7 bases, with 17 bases left between them. This CDR3 has 14 amino acids. The germline CDR1 and CDR2 sequences are SGHVS and FNYEAQ.

This clonotype was observed a handful of times. The V call is TRBV14, the J call TRBJ2-2, with D maybe TRBD2 (5 bases). Germline V CDR1 and CDR2: SGHDN, FVKESK. The germline V and J ends were trimmed by 3 bases and 5 bases, with 10 bases remaining between them. The CDR3 has 14 residues. The CDR3, as DNA: TGTGCCAGCAGCCACGGGGAAAGGACCGGGGAGCTGTTTTTT. This gives the protein CASSHGERTGELFF.

The chain combines TRBV15 with TRBJ2-1; a possible D gene is TRBD1 (5 bases). This CDR3 has 14 amino acids. Trimming removed 5 bases from V and 9 bases from J, with 17 bases in between. CDR1 LNHNV and CDR2 YYDKDF come from the germline V gene (reference sequence). CDR3 loop: CATSSHPWGGEQFF. The CDR3 bases are TGTGCCACCAGCTCCCACCCCTGGGGCGGTGAGCAGTTCTTC.

This clonotype has just a few counts. This chain uses TRBV24-1 with TRBJ1-2, with D uncertain. V dropped 0 bases and J dropped 4 bases, with 5 bases sitting between them. Germline V gene data show CDR1 as KGHDR and CDR2 as SFDVKD. The CDR3 spans 13 residues. CDR3 coding DNA: TGTGCCACCAGTGATTTGGGAAGCTATGGCTACACCTTC. Its translation is CATSDLGSYGYTF.